The source of this T cell receptor beta chain is a study of cytomegalovirus exposure and HLA in healthy donors. Study results and limitations: In a later analysis, across HLA loci, associated TCR counts were highest for DRB1, lowest for HLA-C. Later on, an analysis found that several of the most significant clusters appeared to be linked to common viral pathogens, which included parvovirus B19. It was taken for granted in presence/absence analyses that sequencing depth across donors was roughly uniform.

The table lists this clone with a few counts. Its cognate antigen is unknown. The CDR3 extends over 13 amino acids. Per the germline V gene, CDR1 is SGHAT and CDR2 is FQDESV (reference sequence). Trimming stripped 2 bases from V and 2 bases from J, with 7 bases between. The PCR had 60 Vbeta and 13 Jbeta primers. Only in-frame clones appear in the TCRdb table, and some are missing; sequencing was by immunoSEQ multiplex PCR. There are 150,000 to 180,000 clones in the sample; roughly 72% occur only once, and 2.1% lies in the top ten. Material: PBMCs. This chain uses TRBV11-1 with TRBJ2-7; no definite D call. This clonotype was obtained from a man aged 25-40 years in good health and CMV-seronegative. CDR3 DNA sequence: TGTGCCAGCAGCTTATCACCTACCTACGAGCAGTACTTC. Translated, it gives CASSLSPTYEQYF.